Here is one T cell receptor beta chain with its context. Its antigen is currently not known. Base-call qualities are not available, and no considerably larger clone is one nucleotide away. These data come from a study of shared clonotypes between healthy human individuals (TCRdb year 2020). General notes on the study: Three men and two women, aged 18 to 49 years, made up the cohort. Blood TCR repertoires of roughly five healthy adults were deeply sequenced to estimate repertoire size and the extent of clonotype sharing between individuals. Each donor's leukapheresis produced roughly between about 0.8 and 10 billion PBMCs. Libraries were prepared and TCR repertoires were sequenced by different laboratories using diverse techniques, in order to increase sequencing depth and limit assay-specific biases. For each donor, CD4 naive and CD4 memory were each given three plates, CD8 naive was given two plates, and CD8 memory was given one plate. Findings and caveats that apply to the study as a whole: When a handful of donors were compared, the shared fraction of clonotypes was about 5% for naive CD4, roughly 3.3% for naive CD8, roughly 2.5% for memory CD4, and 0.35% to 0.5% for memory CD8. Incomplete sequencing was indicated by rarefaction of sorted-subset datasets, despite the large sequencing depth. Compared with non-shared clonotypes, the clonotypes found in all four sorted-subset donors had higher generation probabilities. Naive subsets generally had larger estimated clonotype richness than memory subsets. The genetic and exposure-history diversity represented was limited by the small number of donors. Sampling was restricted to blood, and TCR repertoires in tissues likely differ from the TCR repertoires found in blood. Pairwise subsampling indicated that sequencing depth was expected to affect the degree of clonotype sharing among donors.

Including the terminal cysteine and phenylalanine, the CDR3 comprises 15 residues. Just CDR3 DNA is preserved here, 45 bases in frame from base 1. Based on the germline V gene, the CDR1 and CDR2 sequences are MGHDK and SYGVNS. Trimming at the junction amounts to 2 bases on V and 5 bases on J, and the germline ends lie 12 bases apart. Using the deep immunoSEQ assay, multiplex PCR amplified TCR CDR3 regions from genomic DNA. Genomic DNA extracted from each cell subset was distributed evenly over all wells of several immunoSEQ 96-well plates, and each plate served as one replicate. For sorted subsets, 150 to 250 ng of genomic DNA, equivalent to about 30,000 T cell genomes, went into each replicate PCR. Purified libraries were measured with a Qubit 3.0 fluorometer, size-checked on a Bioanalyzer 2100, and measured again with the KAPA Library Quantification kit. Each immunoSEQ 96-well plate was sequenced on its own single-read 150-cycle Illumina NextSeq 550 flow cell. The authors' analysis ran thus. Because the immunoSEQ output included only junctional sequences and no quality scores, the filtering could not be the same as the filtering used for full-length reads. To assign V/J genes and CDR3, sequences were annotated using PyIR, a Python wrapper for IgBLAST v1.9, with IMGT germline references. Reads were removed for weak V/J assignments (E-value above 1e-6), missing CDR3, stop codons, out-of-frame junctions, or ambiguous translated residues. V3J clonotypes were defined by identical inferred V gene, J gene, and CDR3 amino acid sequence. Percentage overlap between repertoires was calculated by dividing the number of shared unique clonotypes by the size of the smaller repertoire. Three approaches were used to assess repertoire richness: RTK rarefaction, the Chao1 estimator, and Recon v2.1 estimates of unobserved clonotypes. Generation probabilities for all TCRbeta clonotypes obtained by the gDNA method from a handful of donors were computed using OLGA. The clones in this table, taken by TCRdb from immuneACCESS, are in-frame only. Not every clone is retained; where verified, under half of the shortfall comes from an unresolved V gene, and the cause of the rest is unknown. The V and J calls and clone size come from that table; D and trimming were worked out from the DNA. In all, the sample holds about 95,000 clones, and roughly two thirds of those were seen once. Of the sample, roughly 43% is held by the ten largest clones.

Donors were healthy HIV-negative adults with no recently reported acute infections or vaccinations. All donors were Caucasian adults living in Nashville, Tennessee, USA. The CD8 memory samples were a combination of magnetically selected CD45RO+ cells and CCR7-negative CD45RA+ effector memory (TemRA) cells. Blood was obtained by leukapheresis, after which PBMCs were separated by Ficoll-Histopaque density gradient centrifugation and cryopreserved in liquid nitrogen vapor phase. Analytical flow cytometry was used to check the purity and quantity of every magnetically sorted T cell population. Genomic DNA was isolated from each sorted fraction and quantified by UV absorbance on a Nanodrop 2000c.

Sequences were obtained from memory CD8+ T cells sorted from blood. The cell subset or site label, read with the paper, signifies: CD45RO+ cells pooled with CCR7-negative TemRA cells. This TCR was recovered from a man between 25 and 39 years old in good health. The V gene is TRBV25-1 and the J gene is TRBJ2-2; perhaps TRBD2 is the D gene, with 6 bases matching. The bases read TGTGCCAGCAGTGAAGCCGGGAGCGGAACCGGGGAGCTGTTTTTT. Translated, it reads CASSEAGSGTGELFF. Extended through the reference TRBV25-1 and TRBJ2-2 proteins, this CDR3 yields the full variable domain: EADIYQTPRYLVIGTGKKITLECSQTMGHDKMYWYQQDPGMELHLIHYSYGVNSTEKGDLSSESTVSRIRTEHFPLTLESARPSHTSQYLCASSEAGSGTGELFFGEGSRLTVL.